Below, one T cell receptor (beta chain) is given with its context. This CDR3 comprises 12 residues. Trimming took off 2 bases at V and 6 bases at J, with 5 bases between the two ends. This specimen comes from a study of Ad26.COV2.S vaccination and SARS-CoV-2 variants. Regarding treatment: about 20 received Ad26.COV2.S at low or high dose, single or two shots; several received placebo; per-sample allocation not given. Samples were taken on day 63 after the first vaccine or placebo injection. TCRdb's table, derived via immunoSEQ multiplex PCR, lists solely in-frame clones and lacks some. The sample includes roughly 450,000 clones, around 90% of them seen just once.

The chain recombines TRBV12-3 or TRBV12-4 with TRBJ1-5, with no clear D. Source: peripheral blood, taken in a trial of Ad26.COV2.S vaccine versus placebo. The clonotype originates from a person aged 18 to 65 who received the Ad26.COV2.S COVID-19 vaccine or a placebo. The CDR3 here is CASSLMTQPQHF. The DNA of the CDR3 is TGTGCCAGCAGTTTAATGACTCAGCCCCAGCATTTT.